The present TCR beta chain was sequenced within a study of lymphopenia after photon versus proton radiotherapy. Study-level findings and limits: Under photons, naive T cells and diversity fell while effector/memory populations rose.

TCRdb's copy holds only in-frame clones and misses some; the assay was immunoSEQ multiplex PCR. Of 43,000 or so clones listed, 65% to 90% are singletons. Turning to this clone: Its antigen is not identified.

Sequencing used peripheral blood, obtained from a patient treated with photon-based radiotherapy. The receptor was isolated from a man between 40 and 49 years old with gastric cancer.

The CDR3 sequence: CASSLTGSTDTQYF. Here the CDR3 DNA reads TGTGCCAGCAGCCTAACCGGCAGCACAGATACGCAGTATTTT. The rearrangement uses TRBV5-4 and TRBJ2-3, with unresolved D. This CDR3 is built from 14 residues. V gave up 4 bases and J gave up 0 bases, with 9 bases separating them. Per germline, CDR1 SGHNT and CDR2 YYREEE (reference sequence).